Below, 21 T cell receptor beta chains from the same sample are listed, as sequenced in a study of CD8 T cells in ankylosing spondylitis. Via MiXCR, TCRdb re-called the 5' RACE reads, giving one row per CDR3 protein. This sample has over 600,000 distinct CDR3 sequences, with about 20% found just once. Study outcomes and limitations: Seven or eight highly homologous variants made up a TCR beta motif, and this motif appeared characteristic of ankylosing spondylitis blood.

No cognate antigen is known for these TCRs. Material for sequencing was blood, either unsorted or a sorted T cell fraction (not recorded which). The receptors derive from a male donor with ankylosing spondylitis.

The rearrangement links TRBV20-1 to TRBJ2-1; D could derive from TRBD1 or TRBD2 (5 bases each). The germline CDR1 and CDR2 sequences are DFQATT and SNEGSKA (reference sequence). The CDR3 length is 14 residues. V lost 5 bases, J lost 6 bases, and 17 bases lay in between. CDR3 sequence: CSARDRRGSNEQFF. CDR3 in DNA: TGCAGTGCTCGGGACCGCCGGGGAAGCAATGAGCAGTTCTTC.

In this sample, this clonotype turned up many times. The chain has TRBV5-1 and TRBJ1-1; TRBD1 matches at 7 bases. This CDR3 has 15 amino acids. The V gene end was trimmed by 0 bases and the J gene end by 4 bases; junction bases not matched to a gene: 6. Looked up from germline, CDR1 is SGHRS and CDR2 is YFSETQ. The CDR3 loop is CASSLDVRGSTEAFF. The CDR3 bases are TGCGCCAGCAGCTTGGATGTCAGGGGGAGCACTGAAGCTTTCTTT.

This clonotype was observed at least ten times. The rearrangement links TRBV10-3 to TRBJ2-2; 13 bases are a match to TRBD2. CDR1 is ENHRY and CDR2 is SYGVKD in the germline V gene. There are 18 residues in the CDR3. V gave up 2 bases and J gave up 4 bases; unmatched junction bases: 7. CDR3 sequence reads: CAISENGLAGAGTGELFF. The CDR3 coding sequence is TGTGCCATCAGTGAGAACGGACTAGCGGGAGCGGGCACCGGGGAGCTGTTTTTT.

This chain uses TRBV5-1 with TRBJ2-7; D possibly matches TRBD1 or TRBD2 (5 bases each). The germline V gene has CDR1 SGHRS and CDR2 YFSETQ. This CDR3 has 15 amino acids. The ends were cut back, 3 bases at V and 1 base at J, with 14 bases in the middle. The CDR3: CASSSGLGWSYEQYF. CDR3 nucleotide sequence: TGCGCCAGCAGCTCGGGGCTTGGGTGGTCCTACGAGCAGTACTTC.

CDR3 amino acids: CSVGQGQLYNEQFF. CDR3 nucleotide sequence: TGCAGCGTTGGTCAGGGACAGCTCTACAATGAGCAGTTCTTC. This rearrangement joins TRBV29-1 to TRBJ2-1; 7 bases are shared with TRBD1. The V gene end was trimmed by 4 bases and the J gene end by 3 bases; junction bases not matched to a gene: 6. Germline CDR1 SQVTM, CDR2 ANQGSEA. This CDR3 is 14 amino acids long.

The table lists this clonotype with a count of one. The rearrangement links TRBV10-3 to TRBJ2-3, with 7 bases fitting TRBD2. Germline loops: CDR1 ENHRY, CDR2 SYGVKD. The V segment lost 3 bases and the J segment 2 bases; nucleotides outside the gene matches: 8. There are 16 residues in the CDR3. The CDR3 DNA is TGTGCCATCAGTGATTTCCTAGCGGAATCCACAGATACGCAGTATTTT. This gives the protein CAISDFLAESTDTQYF.

This clonotype was recorded many times. This chain uses TRBV12-3 or TRBV12-4 with TRBJ1-5; perhaps TRBD1 as D (5 bases). CDR3 length: 16 amino acids. Trimming took 7 bases from V and 1 from J, leaving 17 bases between them. CDR3 amino acids: CASTWEGTISNQPQHF. The CDR3 DNA reads TGTGCCAGCACCTGGGAAGGGACCATCAGCAATCAGCCCCAGCATTTT.

V is TRBV7-2 and J is TRBJ1-3; a weak D match, TRBD1 (6 bases). The CDR3 spans 16 residues. Trimming left V 4 bases short and J 2 bases short, with 15 bases between. The germline V gene has CDR1 SGHTA and CDR2 FQGNSA. Written as DNA, the CDR3 is TGTGCCAGCAGCTCGAGGGGGGGGAACCCTGGAAACACCATATATTTT. Translating gives CASSSRGGNPGNTIYF. Combining the CDR3 with reference TRBV7-2 and TRBJ1-3 gives the whole variable domain GAGVSQSPSNKVTEKGKDVELRCDPISGHTALYWYRQSLGQGLEFLIYFQGNSAPDKSGLPSDRFSAERTGGSVSTLTIQRTQQEDSAVYLCASSSRGGNPGNTIYFGEGSWLTVV.

This chain connects TRBV9 to TRBJ2-7; D unresolved. CDR3 length equals 14 residues. Germline values: CDR1 SGDLS, CDR2 YYNGEE. The V and J ends lost 4 bases and 6 bases respectively, with 17 bases between them. CDR3 nucleotides: TGTGCCAGCAGCACCCGACAATTGGCCTCCGAGCAGTACTTC. Protein sequence: CASSTRQLASEQYF.

The chain is built from TRBV5-1 and TRBJ2-5; 7 bases agree with TRBD2. V shed 6 bases and J 2 bases; nucleotides not matched to a gene: 10. The CDR3 totals 15 residues. CDR1 is SGHRS, CDR2 YFSETQ, per germline. CDR3 bases: TGCGCCAGCAACCCGGGACTAAAAGGTCAAGAGACCCAGTACTTC. Translated: CASNPGLKGQETQYF.

The CDR3 nucleotides are TGTGCCAGCAGCTTCCTTAGACAGGGTACCAATGAGCAGTTCTTC. This gives the protein CASSFLRQGTNEQFF. V usage is TRBV7-2 and J usage is TRBJ2-1, with 7 bases lining up with TRBD1. Germline CDR1 is SGHTA and CDR2 is FQGNSA. With 3 bases clipped from V and 6 bases from J, the junction kept 8 bases outside the gene matches. The CDR3 is 15 residues long.

With respect to this clonotype: At one end the junction does not follow the germline gene, possibly because of a read error. This chain links TRBV5-1 with TRBJ2-7; 8 nucleotides line up with TRBD2. This CDR3 comprises 16 residues. Germline V CDR1 and CDR2: SGHRS, YFSETQ. CDR3 sequence: CASSSISGSVSFEQYF. As DNA, the CDR3 is TGCGCCAGCAGCTCGATCAGCGGGAGCGTCTCCTTCGAGCAGTACTTC.

The gene calls are TRBV29-1 and TRBJ2-3, with 14 bases lining up with TRBD2. CDR3 length: 15 residues. Germline V CDR1 and CDR2: SQVTM, ANQGSEA. Germline trimming cut 5 bases from V and 2 bases from J; bases unmatched to any gene: 3. The CDR3 loop reads CSVRGLAGDTDTQYF. DNA for the CDR3: TGCAGCGTTCGGGGACTAGCGGGAGACACAGATACGCAGTATTTT.

The chain's CDR3 is CASSPGTGDRETQYF. As DNA, the CDR3 is TGTGCCAGCTCTCCCGGGACAGGGGATCGAGAGACCCAGTACTTC. The chain couples TRBV18 to TRBJ2-5; 10 bases match TRBD1. The length of the CDR3 is 15 residues. Germline lookup yields CDR1 KGHSH and CDR2 LQKENI. The V and J ends lost 6 bases and 4 bases, in that order; junction bases with no gene match: 8.

This clonotype appeared a few times. The V and J genes are TRBV7-9 and TRBJ2-7; 8 bases are shared with TRBD1. The CDR3 consists of 14 residues. Germline CDR1 reads SEHNR; CDR2 reads FQNEAQ (reference sequence). V was pared by 3 bases and J by 4 bases, with 5 bases of the junction left unmatched. In nucleotides, the CDR3 is TGTGCCAGCAGCTTTCGGACAGGGAGGTACGAGCAGTACTTC. Residues: CASSFRTGRYEQYF.

The rearrangement uses TRBV2 and TRBJ1-5; the D is unclear. The V end was cut by 1 base, the J end by 0 bases, with 7 bases between. Germline V gene lookup returns CDR1 SNHLY and CDR2 FYNNEI. CDR3 length: 15 amino acids. The CDR3 DNA reads TGTGCCAGCAGTGAAGGGGTGAATAGCAATCAGCCCCAGCATTTT. It codes for CASSEGVNSNQPQHF. The full variable domain, rest sourced from reference TRBV2 and TRBJ1-5, is EPEVTQTPSHQVTQMGQEVILRCVPISNHLYFYWYRQILGQKVEFLVSFYNNEISEKSEIFDDQFSVERPDGSNFTLKIRSTKLEDSAMYFCASSEGVNSNQPQHFGDGTRLSIL.

The chain is built from TRBV7-8 and TRBJ2-3; 8 bases match TRBD2. Unmatched junction bases numbered 11, after V lost 8 bases and J lost 4 bases. This CDR3 comprises 15 residues. Germline CDR1 reads SGHVS; CDR2 reads FQNEAQ. The CDR3, as DNA: TGTGCCAGCGGCATAGCGGGGATGCTCGCAGATACGCAGTATTTT. This gives the protein CASGIAGMLADTQYF.

The V call is TRBV19, the J call TRBJ1-2; possibly TRBD1 for D (5 bases). Trimming removed 5 bases from V and 7 bases from J, with 14 bases in between. There are 13 residues in the CDR3. Germline loops: CDR1 LNHDA, CDR2 SQIVND (reference sequence). CDR3 sequence: CASSRRGVRGYTF. The CDR3 DNA sequence: TGTGCCAGTAGTCGCCGGGGGGTGCGTGGCTACACCTTC. The variable domain in full, completed from reference TRBV19 and TRBJ1-2, reads DGGITQSPKYLFRKEGQNVTLSCEQNLNHDAMYWYRQDPGQGLRLIYYSQIVNDFQKGDIAEGYSVSREKKESFPLTVTSAQKNPTAFYLCASSRRGVRGYTFGSGTRLTVV.

The CDR3 loop is CAISEERDSYEQYF. CDR3 nucleotides: TGTGCCATCAGTGAGGAACGGGACAGCTACGAGCAGTACTTC. This chain links TRBV10-3 with TRBJ2-7, with 7 bases matching TRBD1. From germline, CDR1 is ENHRY and CDR2 SYGVKD. The trim removed 2 bases at V and 3 bases at J, leaving 4 bases unmatched. The CDR3 has 14 amino acids.

This clonotype appeared a few times. The gene calls are TRBV9 and TRBJ2-3, with D possibly matching TRBD1 (6 bases). The V end was cut by 6 bases, the J end by 5 bases, with 16 bases between. The CDR3 has 14 residues. The germline V gene encodes CDR1 SGDLS and CDR2 YYNGEE. The CDR3 DNA follows: TGTGCCAGCACCGGTACAGGGTCCCAAGATACGCAGTATTTT. Translated, it gives CASTGTGSQDTQYF.

The chain links TRBV5-1 to TRBJ1-2; TRBD1 agrees at 7 bases. V shed 4 bases, J shed 4 bases, and the junction held 10 bases outside the gene matches. Germline V gene sequence: CDR1 SGHRS, CDR2 YFSETQ. The CDR3 loop spans 15 amino acids. DNA for the CDR3: TGCGCCAGCAGCACAAACAGGGGCTGGGGCTATGGCTACACCTTC. It codes for CASSTNRGWGYGYTF. Full variable domain (remainder filled in from reference TRBV5-1 and TRBJ1-2): KAGVTQTPRYLIKTRGQQVTLSCSPISGHRSVSWYQQTPGQGLQFLFEYFSETQRNKGNFPGRFSGRQFSNSRSEMNVSTLELGDSALYLCASSTNRGWGYGYTFGSGTRLTVV.